The 27 T cell receptor beta chains below all came from one sample that was sequenced in a study of identical twins. TCRdb processed the 5' RACE reads anew with MiXCR; each CDR3 protein has one entry. The sample holds approximately 1.8 million distinct CDR3 sequences, about 32% seen once. The sequenced sample consisted of cord blood. The source of these receptors is a newborn girl in good health.

The table lists this clonotype with a few counts. The chain recombines TRBV3-1 with TRBJ2-5; D not certain. V was cut by 4 bases and J by 0 bases, with 15 bases left in between. This CDR3 has 16 amino acids. CDR1 is LGHDT, CDR2 YNNKEL, per germline (reference sequence). CDR3 bases: TGTGCCAGCAGCCCGTCGGATGGGTGGGACCAAGAGACCCAGTACTTC. As protein: CASSPSDGWDQETQYF.

V gene TRBV10-3 combines with J gene TRBJ2-5, with D tentatively TRBD2 (6 bases). The DNA end is a closer match to TRBJ2-1, so the J assignment may be wrong. The germline CDR1 and CDR2 sequences are ENHRY and SYGVKD. The CDR3 contains 14 residues. The CDR3 sequence is CAISPGTYQETQFF. CDR3 in DNA: TGTGCCATCAGTCCCGGGACTTACCAAGAGACCCAGTTCTTC.

The genes are TRBV7-9 and TRBJ2-5; 8 nucleotides line up with TRBD1. Looked up from germline, CDR1 is SEHNR and CDR2 is FQNEAQ (reference sequence). The trim removed 1 base at V and 4 bases at J, leaving 5 bases unmatched. The CDR3 contains 15 residues. DNA of the CDR3: TGTGCCAGCAGCTTAGGGACAGGGAGGCGAGAGACCCAGTACTTC. It codes for CASSLGTGRRETQYF.

This rearrangement joins TRBV10-3 to TRBJ2-7, with D maybe TRBD1 (6 bases). Trimming took off 4 bases at V and 4 bases at J, with 11 bases between the two ends. Germline V gene data show CDR1 as ENHRY and CDR2 as SYGVKD. The CDR3 is 13 residues long. This CDR3 is CAISVEQGYEQYF. The CDR3, as DNA: TGTGCCATCAGTGTGGAACAGGGTTACGAGCAGTACTTC.

This chain uses TRBV6-2 or TRBV6-3 with TRBJ2-1, with TRBD2 identical over 7 bases. CDR3 size: 14 residues. V was clipped by 7 bases and J by 7 bases; unmatched bases: 10. The germline V gene has CDR1 MNHEY and CDR2 SVGEGT. The CDR3 DNA is TGTGCCAGCATGGAGGGCGGGAGTGTGAATGAGCAGTTCTTC. The encoded protein is CASMEGGSVNEQFF.

This chain's CDR3 is CASSFRRGLSLGGANVLTF. The CDR3 DNA reads TGTGCCAGCAGTTTTAGAAGGGGACTCTCCCTGGGAGGGGCCAACGTCCTGACTTTC. The chain joins TRBV12-3 or TRBV12-4 to TRBJ2-6, with D possibly TRBD2 on 6 matching bases. With 3 bases removed from V and 4 bases from J, the gap between germline ends came to 22 bases. This CDR3 has 19 residues.

V usage is TRBV25-1 and J usage is TRBJ1-1, with unresolved D. Germline V gene sequence: CDR1 MGHDK, CDR2 SYGVNS. The CDR3 contains 14 residues. V lost 1 base to trimming and J lost 5 bases, with 11 bases between them. The CDR3 loop reads CASSECSGRTEAFF. The CDR3 nucleotides are TGTGCCAGCAGTGAATGCAGTGGGCGAACTGAAGCTTTCTTT. The complete variable domain, with remaining parts taken from reference TRBV25-1 and TRBJ1-1, reads EADIYQTPRYLVIGTGKKITLECSQTMGHDKMYWYQQDPGMELHLIHYSYGVNSTEKGDLSSESTVSRIRTEHFPLTLESARPSHTSQYLCASSECSGRTEAFFGQGTRLTVV.

This clonotype was seen many times. The chain carries TRBV29-1 and TRBJ2-3; perhaps TRBD1 as D (5 bases). V was shortened by 2 bases and J by 8 bases, with 8 bases between the two germline ends. The CDR3 sequence is 11 residues long. Germline assignment: CDR1 SQVTM and CDR2 ANQGSEA. The CDR3 here is CSVESQGTQYF. CDR3 bases: TGCAGCGTTGAATCCCAGGGTACGCAGTATTTT.

Worth noting for this clonotype: The junction does not match germline at one end; this may be a read error. The rearrangement joins TRBV20-1 to TRBJ2-4; 12 positions match TRBD2. The J call is uncertain, as TRBJ2-7 better fits the DNA end. The CDR3 extends over 12 amino acids. Germline CDR1 DFQATT, CDR2 SNEGSKA (reference sequence). CDR3 in amino acids: CSASGRAAEQYF. In DNA form, the CDR3 reads TGCAGCGCTAGCGGGAGGGCCGCCGAGCAGTACTTC.

This clonotype was counted at least ten times. This chain uses TRBV20-1 with TRBJ2-7, with 9 bases that match TRBD2. The germline V gene encodes CDR1 DFQATT and CDR2 SNEGSKA (reference sequence). This CDR3 region has 13 residues. Trimming at V came to 3 bases and at J to 2 bases, leaving 2 bases not matched to a gene. CDR3 DNA: TGCAGTGCTAGGGGCGGGAGGGCCTACGAGCAGTACTTC. Its protein product is CSARGGRAYEQYF.

The table lists this clonotype with a few counts. The rearrangement uses TRBV7-2 and TRBJ2-7; unclear D gene. The CDR3 has 14 residues. The germline V and J ends were trimmed by 0 bases and 2 bases, with 8 bases remaining between them. Germline V gives CDR1 SGHTA, CDR2 FQGNSA. The CDR3 DNA follows: TGTGCCAGCAGCTTAGCTCGTGAGGCCTACGAGCAGTACTTC. This encodes CASSLAREAYEQYF.

A few counts support this clonotype. The chain links TRBV20-1 to TRBJ2-1; no clear D gene. The CDR3 is 11 residues long. CDR1 is DFQATT, CDR2 SNEGSKA, per germline (reference sequence). The ends were cut back, 3 bases at V and 6 bases at J, with 6 bases in the middle. CDR3 protein: CSARILNEQFF. In nucleotides, the CDR3 is TGCAGTGCTAGGATCCTCAATGAGCAGTTCTTC.

The chain's CDR3 is CASSEQQGARAGYTF. In nucleotides, the CDR3 is TGTGCCAGCAGTGAGCAACAGGGGGCGAGGGCTGGCTACACCTTC. The chain links TRBV2 to TRBJ1-2, with TRBD1 identical over 9 bases. The CDR3 has 15 amino acids. Trimming cost V 3 bases and J 7 bases; bases outside gene matches: 9. CDR1 SNHLY and CDR2 FYNNEI come from the germline V gene.

This clonotype appeared many times. The chain links TRBV20-1 to TRBJ1-2, with D possibly being TRBD1 (5 bases). The germline V gene has CDR1 DFQATT and CDR2 SNEGSKA (reference sequence). CDR3 length: 14 amino acids. Trimming left V 4 bases short and J 4 bases short, with 16 bases between. Here the CDR3 DNA reads TGCAGTGCTATGGACACCGGGGATTCCTATGGCTACACCTTC. Protein: CSAMDTGDSYGYTF.

This chain links TRBV20-1 with TRBJ2-5, with D possibly TRBD2 on 5 matching bases. Trimming left V 6 bases short and J 2 bases short, with 16 bases between. CDR1 and CDR2 from the germline V gene are DFQATT and SNEGSKA (reference sequence). This CDR3 has 14 residues. CDR3: CSAIPARRQETQYF. The CDR3 DNA follows: TGCAGTGCCATACCCGCCCGGAGGCAAGAGACCCAGTACTTC.

The gene calls are TRBV12-3 or TRBV12-4 and TRBJ1-5; D is uncertain. The CDR3 length is 12 residues. V was cut by 11 bases and J by 0 bases, with 8 bases left in between. The CDR3 here is CAGTLSNQPQHF. The DNA for the CDR3 is TGTGCCGGCACCCTTAGCAATCAGCCCCAGCATTTT.

This clonotype has just a few counts. CDR3 in amino acids: CASTLSLGLAGLYNEQFF. The CDR3 coding sequence is TGTGCCAGCACTTTGAGTTTGGGACTAGCGGGGCTCTACAATGAGCAGTTCTTC. This rearrangement joins TRBV2 to TRBJ2-1; 13 positions agree with TRBD2. In germline, CDR1 is SNHLY, CDR2 FYNNEI. V was pared by 7 bases and J by 3 bases, with 12 bases of the junction left unmatched. The CDR3 has 18 amino acids.

A note on this clonotype: An end of the junction differs from the germline gene, which may be a read error. The gene calls are TRBV4-1 and TRBJ1-5; D unclear. The CDR3 is 15 amino acids. CDR1 MGHRA and CDR2 YSYEKL come from the germline V gene. The CDR3 DNA reads as TGCGCCAGCAGCCACCCCTCAAGGGCTAATCAGGCCCAGCATTTT. Translated: CASSHPSRANQAQHF.

This chain joins TRBV20-1 and TRBJ2-7, with D possibly being TRBD1 (6 bases). V lost 3 bases to trimming and J lost 6 bases, with 15 bases between them. Germline V gives CDR1 DFQATT, CDR2 SNEGSKA (reference sequence). The CDR3 loop spans 13 amino acids. The CDR3 spells CSARPITGPEQYF. CDR3 bases: TGCAGTGCTAGGCCTATAACAGGGCCCGAGCAGTACTTC.

The chain employs TRBV9 and TRBJ2-7, with D unclear. Germline loops: CDR1 SGDLS, CDR2 YYNGEE. Trimming cost V 0 bases and J 2 bases, with 9 bases left between them. This CDR3 has 14 residues. The CDR3 loop is CASSVGVLAYEQYF. The CDR3 nucleotides read TGTGCCAGCAGCGTAGGAGTCCTAGCCTACGAGCAGTACTTC.

This clonotype was observed a few times. CDR3 DNA sequence: TGCAGTGCTTTCCCTCCCTATGGCTACACCTTC. Amino acids: CSAFPPYGYTF. The J gene is TRBJ1-2, the V gene TRBV20-1; D unclear. The ends were cut back, 5 bases at V and 4 bases at J, with 8 bases in the middle. The length of the CDR3 is 11 residues. Per the germline V gene, CDR1 is DFQATT and CDR2 is SNEGSKA (reference sequence).

The genes are TRBV19 and TRBJ1-5, with 10 bases lining up with TRBD1. CDR3 length: 14 amino acids. Germline V gene data show CDR1 as LNHDA and CDR2 as SQIVND (reference sequence). V trimming: 3 bases; J trimming: 5 bases; junction bases outside the gene matches: 1. CDR3 protein: CASSMGQGYQPQHF. The CDR3 region has the DNA TGTGCCAGTAGTATGGGACAGGGGTATCAGCCCCAGCATTTT.

This clonotype has more than one count but fewer than ten. The genes are TRBV28 and TRBJ2-1; 7 bases match TRBD2. CDR3 length equals 16 residues. Germline CDR1 and CDR2: MDHEN and SYDVKM. J was trimmed by 5 bases and V by 6 bases; bases with no gene match: 13. The CDR3 spells CASRSAGRENNNEQFF. The DNA of the CDR3 is TGTGCCAGCAGATCGGCGGGGCGGGAGAACAACAATGAGCAGTTCTTC.

The rearrangement uses TRBV12-3 or TRBV12-4 and TRBJ2-2; TRBD1 matches at 7 bases. The CDR3 is 14 residues long. Trimming removed 8 bases from V and 1 base from J; junction bases left unmatched: 4. DNA for the CDR3: TGTGCCAGCGGAGGACAGGTGAACACCGGGGAGCTGTTTTTT. It encodes CASGGQVNTGELFF.

The chain employs TRBV28 and TRBJ2-3; a weak D match, TRBD2 (6 bases). The CDR3 sequence is 14 residues long. Germline V gene data show CDR1 as MDHEN and CDR2 as SYDVKM. V dropped 6 bases and J dropped 3 bases, with 13 bases sitting between them. CDR3 sequence reads: CASRIAVGTDTQYF. The CDR3 bases are TGTGCCAGCAGGATAGCGGTCGGGACAGATACGCAGTATTTT.

This clonotype has ten or more counts. The chain employs TRBV12-3 or TRBV12-4 and TRBJ2-1, with 8 positions matching TRBD2. V shed 2 bases, J shed 5 bases, and the junction held 2 bases outside the gene matches. This CDR3 is built from 14 residues. CDR3 sequence: CASSLSGRDNEQFF. CDR3 bases: TGTGCCAGCAGTTTATCCGGGAGGGACAATGAGCAGTTCTTC.

This rearrangement joins TRBV20-1 to TRBJ2-2; tentative D call: TRBD1 (5 bases). Germline lookup yields CDR1 DFQATT and CDR2 SNEGSKA (reference sequence). This CDR3 contains 13 residues. V lost 6 bases and J 1 base, leaving 9 bases between the germline ends. CDR3 in DNA: TGCAGTGCCCCGACAGTGAACACCGGGGAGCTGTTTTTT. Amino acids: CSAPTVNTGELFF.